These T cell receptor beta chains were read from a single sample in a study of shared clonotypes between healthy human individuals. Repertoires were generated with immunoSEQ multiplex PCR, while TCRdb's copy carries only in-frame clones and drops some. Here the sample spans 400,000 to 600,000 clones, roughly 95% being singletons. The sample consisted of naive CD4+ T cells sorted from blood. These receptors all come from a woman in her 30s in good health. CDR3s include the opening cysteine and the closing phenylalanine or tryptophan. A D gene is named only where the DNA matches it firmly. Clone size is not always given. Where it is, it says once, few, many or a class for expanded clones.

DNA: TGTGCCAGCAGTCGGGACAGGCTCAATGAAAAACTGTTTTTT; CDR3: CASSRDRLNEKLFF; J: TRBJ1-4; V: TRBV6-5; D: TRBD1; size: once
DNA: TGTGCCAGCCCACGATTTGGGGATGGCTACACCTTC; CDR3: CASPRFGDGYTF; J: TRBJ1-2; V: TRBV27; D: -; size: -
DNA: TGTGCCAGCAGCTTCCAACAGGGGGCACAGGCTTTCTTT; CDR3: CASSFQQGAQAFF; J: TRBJ1-1; V: TRBV11-2; D: TRBD1; size: -
DNA: TGTGCCAGCAGGACCCCAGTAAGGAATGAGCAGTTCTTC; CDR3: CASRTPVRNEQFF; J: TRBJ2-1; V: TRBV6-6; D: -; size: -
DNA: TGTGCCAGCAATTTGATCTCCGACAGGGGGCAAGGCTACACCTTC; CDR3: CASNLISDRGQGYTF; J: TRBJ1-2; V: TRBV6-6; D: TRBD1; size: -
DNA: TGTGCCAGCAGCTTAGACAGGGAGGATACGCAGTATTTT; CDR3: CASSLDREDTQYF; J: TRBJ2-3; V: TRBV11-2; D: -; size: -
DNA: TGTGCCAGCAGTGCCGGGACAGGGTCCTACGAGCAGTACTTC; CDR3: CASSAGTGSYEQYF; J: TRBJ2-7; V: TRBV2; D: TRBD1; size: -
DNA: TGTGCCAGCATCGACCCGCGGACAGGGGGCTACGAGCAGTACTTC; CDR3: CASIDPRTGGYEQYF; J: TRBJ2-7; V: TRBV28; D: TRBD1; size: -
DNA: TGTGCCAGCAGCTTTTGGGGGGAGCAGACCCAGTACTTC; CDR3: CASSFWGEQTQYF; J: TRBJ2-5; V: TRBV7-9; D: -; size: -
DNA: TGTGCCAGCAGCCCTAACCGACGGACAGATTCGAACACCGGGGAGCTGTTTTTT; CDR3: CASSPNRRTDSNTGELFF; J: TRBJ2-2; V: TRBV11-2; D: -; size: -
DNA: TGCGCCAGCAGCTTGGCCGAGGGGCCGGGGTACGAGCAGTACTTC; CDR3: CASSLAEGPGYEQYF; J: TRBJ2-7; V: TRBV5-1; D: -; size: -
DNA: TGTGCCAGCAGTGAATCCTTGGGCCTTCCTGAGCAGTTCTTC; CDR3: CASSESLGLPEQFF; J: TRBJ2-1; V: TRBV25-1; D: -; size: -
DNA: TGTGCCAGCAGCTTATTGTTCGGGGGCTACACCTTC; CDR3: CASSLLFGGYTF; J: TRBJ1-2; V: TRBV13; D: -; size: -
DNA: TGTGCCAGCAGCCAAGATCACGTCTTCTCCTACGAGCAGTACTTC; CDR3: CASSQDHVFSYEQYF; J: TRBJ2-7; V: TRBV14; D: -; size: -
DNA: TGTGCCAGCAGTGAGTTCAGGCGGTACACCGGGGAGCTGTTTTTT; CDR3: CASSEFRRYTGELFF; J: TRBJ2-2; V: TRBV25-1; D: -; size: -
DNA: TGCGCCAGCAGCTCCCCGGAGGGTATCGATGGCTACACCTTC; CDR3: CASSSPEGIDGYTF; J: TRBJ1-2; V: TRBV5-1; D: -; size: -
DNA: TGTGCCAGCATCCCCGGGTCCTTCTCCTACGAGCAGTACTTC; CDR3: CASIPGSFSYEQYF; J: TRBJ2-7; V: TRBV28; D: -; size: once
DNA: TGCGCCAGCAGCTTTAACCGGGACAGGGACACTGAAGCTTTCTTT; CDR3: CASSFNRDRDTEAFF; J: TRBJ1-1; V: TRBV5-1; D: TRBD1; size: -
DNA: TGTGCCAGCAGCTTTTTAGGAGGGCGGATTAATGAAAAACTGTTTTTT; CDR3: CASSFLGGRINEKLFF; J: TRBJ1-4; V: TRBV5-6; D: -; size: -
DNA: TGTGCCAGTAGTATTAGCGCTCAGGGTAGCAATCAGCCCCAGCATTTT; CDR3: CASSISAQGSNQPQHF; J: TRBJ1-5; V: TRBV19; D: -; size: -
DNA: TGTGCCAGTAGCGAGCCTGGGGGTGGCTACGAGCAGTACTTC; CDR3: CASSEPGGGYEQYF; J: TRBJ2-7; V: TRBV19; D: -; size: -
DNA: TGTGCCAGCAGTTACTCCTGGGGCGGTGAAAAACTGTTTTTT; CDR3: CASSYSWGGEKLFF; J: TRBJ1-4; V: TRBV6-5; D: -; size: -
DNA: TGTGCCAGCAGTTTGTCCGGGACCATCTACGAGCAGTACTTC; CDR3: CASSLSGTIYEQYF; J: TRBJ2-7; V: TRBV28; D: -; size: -
DNA: TGTGCCAGCAGCTTAACAGCGCCAGGGTCCTACGAGCAGTACTTC; CDR3: CASSLTAPGSYEQYF; J: TRBJ2-7; V: TRBV11-2; D: -; size: -
DNA: TGTGCCAGCCGACAGGGCTCTGGAAACACCATATATTTT; CDR3: CASRQGSGNTIYF; J: TRBJ1-3; V: TRBV6-5; D: TRBD1; size: -
DNA: TGCGCCAGCAACTGGGGAGGGGTCGGCATGAACACTGAAGCTTTCTTT; CDR3: CASNWGGVGMNTEAFF; J: TRBJ1-1; V: TRBV5-1; D: -; size: -
DNA: TGTGCCAGCAGTCGACAGGGCCCCGGGGAGCTGTTTTTT; CDR3: CASSRQGPGELFF; J: TRBJ2-2; V: TRBV6-6; D: TRBD1; size: -
DNA: TGTGCCAGCAGCCTCAACTACGAGCAGTACTTC; CDR3: CASSLNYEQYF; J: TRBJ2-7; V: TRBV5-6; D: -; size: -
DNA: TGCGCCAGCAGCTTGGCCTCGGTTCGCCAAGAGACCCAGTACTTC; CDR3: CASSLASVRQETQYF; J: TRBJ2-5; V: TRBV5-1; D: -; size: -
DNA: TGTGCCAGCAGTCCCCTTCCGTTGGAGCAGTACTTC; CDR3: CASSPLPLEQYF; J: TRBJ2-7; V: TRBV2; D: -; size: -
DNA: TGTGCCAGCAGCCCGGACAGCACGTTCTATGGCTACACCTTC; CDR3: CASSPDSTFYGYTF; J: TRBJ1-2; V: TRBV6-5; D: -; size: -
DNA: TGTGCCAGCAGCCAAGATTTTAGGCTGACTAGCGGGCGGGGGAGGCACGCGAACACCGGGGAGCTGTTTTTT; CDR3: CASSQDFRLTSGRGRHANTGELFF; J: TRBJ2-2; V: TRBV4-2; D: TRBD2; size: -
DNA: TGTGCCATCTCCGGGGGGCTTAGGGGTTACAATGAGCAGTTCTTC; CDR3: CAISGGLRGYNEQFF; J: TRBJ2-1; V: TRBV6-6; D: -; size: -
DNA: TGTGCCAGCAGGACTCCGGGATTTAATGAAAAACTGTTTTTT; CDR3: CASRTPGFNEKLFF; J: TRBJ1-4; V: TRBV6-5; D: -; size: -
DNA: TGTGCCAGCAGTGAATCCGGGGGTGAGGGCAATCAGCCCCAGCATTTT; CDR3: CASSESGGEGNQPQHF; J: TRBJ1-5; V: TRBV2; D: -; size: few
DNA: TGCCCGGGACGACGGAACCCTGGGGCCAACGTCCTGACTTTC; CDR3: CPGRRNPGANVLTF; J: TRBJ2-6; V: TRBV27; D: -; size: -
DNA: TGCGCCAGCAGCTTTAAGGAGGCGAGCTCCTACAATGAGCAGTTCTTC; CDR3: CASSFKEASSYNEQFF; J: TRBJ2-1; V: TRBV5-1; D: -; size: -
DNA: TGTGCCAGCAGTCCCCGATGGGGGGCTGGAAACACCATATATTTT; CDR3: CASSPRWGAGNTIYF; J: TRBJ1-3; V: TRBV27; D: -; size: -
DNA: TGTGCCAGCAAGTACACCGGGGAGCTGTTTTTT; CDR3: CASKYTGELFF; J: TRBJ2-2; V: TRBV28; D: -; size: -
DNA: TGTGCCAGCAGTTTATCAGGGACTAGCGGAGTCACAGATACGCAGTATTTT; CDR3: CASSLSGTSGVTDTQYF; J: TRBJ2-3; V: TRBV27; D: TRBD2; size: -
DNA: TGTGCCAGCTCACCACCAAATCGGGCAGCGGGGAGAAATGGCTACACCTTC; CDR3: CASSPPNRAAGRNGYTF; J: TRBJ1-2; V: TRBV18; D: -; size: -
DNA: TGTGCCAGCTCACGCCACCCCCCGGACAGGCCCTTCGATGGCTACACCTTC; CDR3: CASSRHPPDRPFDGYTF; J: TRBJ1-2; V: TRBV18; D: TRBD1; size: -
DNA: TGTGCCAGCAGCTTAGGCGGGAGCTCCTACAATGAGCAGTTCTTC; CDR3: CASSLGGSSYNEQFF; J: TRBJ2-1; V: TRBV11-3; D: TRBD2; size: -
DNA: TGTGCCAGCAGTCAAGTGACTAGCGGGATATGGGGGGAGCTGTTTTTT; CDR3: CASSQVTSGIWGELFF; J: TRBJ2-2; V: TRBV28; D: TRBD2; size: -
DNA: TGTGCCAGCAGTTTAAGGACCACCTATAATTCACCCCTCCACTTT; CDR3: CASSLRTTYNSPLHF; J: TRBJ1-6; V: TRBV28; D: -; size: -
DNA: TGCAGCGTTGAGAACAGGGGGCACTACGAGCAGTACTTC; CDR3: CSVENRGHYEQYF; J: TRBJ2-7; V: TRBV29-1; D: TRBD1; size: once
DNA: TGTGCCAGCAGTTTAAGAGCAAGTTATGGCTACACCTTC; CDR3: CASSLRASYGYTF; J: TRBJ1-2; V: TRBV28; D: -; size: -
DNA: TGCGCCAGCAGCTGGGAGCCGGGAGTACGGAAGGGGGAGACCCAGTACTTC; CDR3: CASSWEPGVRKGETQYF; J: TRBJ2-5; V: TRBV5-1; D: -; size: -
DNA: TGTGCCAGCAGTCGGACTAGCGGGAGCCACGAGCAGTACTTC; CDR3: CASSRTSGSHEQYF; J: TRBJ2-7; V: TRBV6-5; D: TRBD2; size: -
DNA: TGTGCCAGCAGTTTATGGCCCCCCACTAGGGGCCCGAGCTCCTACGAGCAGTACTTC; CDR3: CASSLWPPTRGPSSYEQYF; J: TRBJ2-7; V: TRBV28; D: -; size: -
DNA: TGTGCCAGTAGGCGGGAGGAGGCAGATACGCAGTATTTT; CDR3: CASRREEADTQYF; J: TRBJ2-3; V: TRBV19; D: TRBD2; size: -
DNA: TGTGCCAGCAGTTTATCGTCAGGGTCCGGGGAGCTGTTTTTT; CDR3: CASSLSSGSGELFF; J: TRBJ2-2; V: TRBV28; D: -; size: -